The present TCR beta chain was sequenced within a study of Ad26.COV2.S vaccination and SARS-CoV-2 variants (dated by TCRdb to the early 2020s). As for the study more broadly: TCRbeta repertoire sequencing served as the tool for gauging how specific and how broad the SARS-CoV-2-reactive T cell receptors were following Ad26.COV2.S vaccination. A total of 32 samples were included in the TCR-sequenced set, comprising around 19 Ad26.COV2.S vaccine recipients, 5 placebo recipients and 8 SARS-CoV-2 convalescent individuals. Beyond this particular receptor, the publication reports: Substantial breadth of spike-specific CD8+ and CD4+ T cell responses was reported after vaccination. Higher spike-specific TCR breadth was observed in Ad26.COV2.S recipients than in placebo recipients (P = 0.0014). Vaccine and placebo recipients had similar non-spike TCR breadth, a finding consistent with the vaccine containing only spike. The authors noted that the TCR breadth and depth analyses may have underestimated total T cell responses.

TCRbeta CDR3 regions were sequenced with the immunoSEQ Assay. After extraction, genomic DNA underwent amplification by bias-controlled multiplex PCR, followed by high-throughput sequencing. The paper's data handling went like this. Collapsing and filtering of sequences were performed to quantify the absolute abundance of each unique TCRbeta CDR3 region. T cell fraction was estimated by normalizing TCRbeta template counts to usable DNA, with usable DNA measured through amplification of reference genes found in all nucleated cells. Repertoire TCRs were annotated as SARS-CoV-2-specific when V gene, CDR3 amino acid sequence and J gene were exactly matched to a known reactive TCR set. The reference SARS-CoV-2 TCR set was obtained from MIRA and was filtered for enrichment in COVID-19-positive ImmuneCODE repertoires, whereby public or cross-reactive TCRs were removed. Based on the MIRA antigens, annotated TCRs were further analysed at the level of specific ORF or position within ORF. Breadth was defined as the number of annotated unique rearrangements divided by the total number of unique productive rearrangements, and depth was defined as the summed frequency of the annotated unique rearrangements. Two-sided Wilcoxon rank-sum tests were applied when comparing TCR breadth between groups. TCRdb holds this immuneACCESS table with in-frame rearrangements only. Some clones are missing; in checked studies, unresolved V genes explain under half, and the rest has no known cause. V and J calls and clone size are as listed in that table; D and trimming were resolved from the DNA. The sample profile shows around 350,000 clones; about 91% of them were found once. 3.9% of the sample rests with the top ten.

V is cut by 2 bases and J by 5 bases, and the space between the germline ends is 12 bases. CDR1 and CDR2 (SQVTM, ANQGSEA) derive from the germline V gene. The CDR3, from cysteine to phenylalanine, totals 13 residues. Only the CDR3 DNA stays, 39 bases, in frame from base 1. This sample's time point label indicates: individuals recovered from natural SARS-CoV-2 infection. Points on this clone: Its antigen target is currently unknown. The input lacks base qualities; no much larger clone sits a single base away.

Sequences were derived from peripheral blood, sampled after recovery from COVID-19. The receptor's source is a human donor who had recovered from COVID-19. Here the chain combines TRBV29-1 and TRBJ1-1, and possibly TRBD1, on 6 matching bases. Here the CDR3 is given as CSVETRGGTEAFF. The DNA sequence reads TGCAGCGTTGAAACTAGAGGGGGAACTGAAGCTTTCTTT. This CDR3, with the reference TRBV29-1 and TRBJ1-1 proteins standing in past its ends, gives the full variable domain SAVISQKPSRDICQRGTSLTIQCQVDSQVTMMFWYRQQPGQSLTLIATANQGSEATYESGFVIDKFPISRPNLTFSTLTVSNMSPEDSSIYLCSVETRGGTEAFFGQGTRLTVV.